This T cell receptor beta chain derives from a study of immune evolution from preneoplasia to lung adenocarcinoma. Study context: HLA loss of heterozygosity: 6% to 7.5% AIS, about 15% MIA, around 35% ADC, none AAH. Regarding the study as a whole: Top clone share appeared to fall from AAH through AIS, MIA, adenocarcinoma.

Sequencing used immunoSEQ multiplex PCR; TCRdb keeps in-frame clones, though not all of them. The profile shows about 7,800 clones, 55% to 75% of them singletons. In regard to this clone: Its antigen remains unknown.

This receptor was taken from a donor older than 65 with lung adenocarcinoma. Some clones in this sample may be carry-over from other donors' samples. The sequenced sample was FFPE lung adenocarcinoma in situ tissue.

The CDR3 is CASSFRGLENTIYF. For the CDR3, the DNA is TGCGCCAGCAGCTTCCGGGGATTGGAAAACACCATATATTTT. The chain employs TRBV5-1 and TRBJ1-3, with D hard to call. The CDR3 is 14 residues long. The ends were cut back, 2 bases at V and 6 bases at J, with 12 bases in the middle. Germline CDR1 and CDR2: SGHRS and YFSETQ.